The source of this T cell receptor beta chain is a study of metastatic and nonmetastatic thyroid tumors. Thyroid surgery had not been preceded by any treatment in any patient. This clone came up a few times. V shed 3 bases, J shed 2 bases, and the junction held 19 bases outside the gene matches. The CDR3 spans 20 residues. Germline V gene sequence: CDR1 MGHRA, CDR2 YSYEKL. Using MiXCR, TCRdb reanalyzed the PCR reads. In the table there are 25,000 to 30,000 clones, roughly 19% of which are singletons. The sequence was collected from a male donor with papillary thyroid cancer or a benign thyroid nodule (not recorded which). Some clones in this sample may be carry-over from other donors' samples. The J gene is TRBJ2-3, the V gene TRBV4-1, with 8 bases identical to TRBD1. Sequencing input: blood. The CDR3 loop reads CASSHRSVSPRTGITDTQYF. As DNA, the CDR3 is TGCGCCAGCAGCCATAGATCCGTCAGTCCCCGGACAGGGATCACAGATACGCAGTATTTT.